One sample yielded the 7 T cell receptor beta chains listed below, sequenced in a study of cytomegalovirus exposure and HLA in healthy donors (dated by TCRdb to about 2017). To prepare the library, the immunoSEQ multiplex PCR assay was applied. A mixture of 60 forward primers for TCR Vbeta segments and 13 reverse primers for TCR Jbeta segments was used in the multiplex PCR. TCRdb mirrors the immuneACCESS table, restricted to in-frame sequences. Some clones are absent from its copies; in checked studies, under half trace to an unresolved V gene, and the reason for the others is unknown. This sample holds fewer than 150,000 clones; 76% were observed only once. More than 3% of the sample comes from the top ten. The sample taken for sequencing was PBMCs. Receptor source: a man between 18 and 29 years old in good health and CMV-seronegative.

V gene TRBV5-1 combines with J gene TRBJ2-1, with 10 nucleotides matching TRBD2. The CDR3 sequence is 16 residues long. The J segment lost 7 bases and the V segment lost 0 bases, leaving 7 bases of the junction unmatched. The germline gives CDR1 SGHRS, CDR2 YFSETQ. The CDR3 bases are TGCGCCAGCAGCTTGGCTCTAGCGGGAGAGGTGAATGAGCAGTTCTTC. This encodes CASSLALAGEVNEQFF.

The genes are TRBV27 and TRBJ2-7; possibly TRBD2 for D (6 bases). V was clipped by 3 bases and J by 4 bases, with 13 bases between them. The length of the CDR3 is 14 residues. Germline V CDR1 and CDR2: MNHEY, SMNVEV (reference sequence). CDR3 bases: TGTGCCAGCAGTTTGTCGGGACTCATATACGAGCAGTACTTC. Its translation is CASSLSGLIYEQYF.

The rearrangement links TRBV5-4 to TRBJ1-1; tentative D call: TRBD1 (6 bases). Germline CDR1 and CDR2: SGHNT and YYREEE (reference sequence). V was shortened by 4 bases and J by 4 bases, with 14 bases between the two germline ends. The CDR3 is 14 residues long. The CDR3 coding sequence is TGTGCCAGCAGCCAAGGGGGTGCGTTCACTGAAGCTTTCTTT. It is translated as CASSQGGAFTEAFF.

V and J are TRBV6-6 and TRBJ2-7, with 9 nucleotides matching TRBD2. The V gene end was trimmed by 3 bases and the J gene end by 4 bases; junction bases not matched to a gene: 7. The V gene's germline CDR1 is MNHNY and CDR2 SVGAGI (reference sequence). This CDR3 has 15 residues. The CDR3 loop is CASSYISSGMYEQYF. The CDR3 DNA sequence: TGTGCCAGCAGTTATATCTCTAGCGGGATGTACGAGCAGTACTTC.

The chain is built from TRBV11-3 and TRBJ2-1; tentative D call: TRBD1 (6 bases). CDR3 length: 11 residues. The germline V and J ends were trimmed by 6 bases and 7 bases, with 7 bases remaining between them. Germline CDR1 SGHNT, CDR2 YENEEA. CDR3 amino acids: CASRQGNEQFF. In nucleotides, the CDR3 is TGTGCCAGCAGACAGGGAAATGAGCAGTTCTTC. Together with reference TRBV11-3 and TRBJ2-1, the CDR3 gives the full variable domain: EAGVVQSPRYKIIEKKQPVAFWCNPISGHNTLYWYLQNLGQGPELLIRYENEEAVDDSQLPKDRFSAERLKGVDSTLKIQPAELGDSAVYLCASRQGNEQFFGPGTRLTVL.

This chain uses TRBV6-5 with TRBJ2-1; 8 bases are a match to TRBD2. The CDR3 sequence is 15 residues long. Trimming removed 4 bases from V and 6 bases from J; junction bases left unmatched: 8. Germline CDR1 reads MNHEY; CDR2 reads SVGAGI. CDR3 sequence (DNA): TGTGCCAGCAGTTCCTCCGGTCTAGCGGGCAATGAGCAGTTCTTC. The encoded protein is CASSSSGLAGNEQFF.

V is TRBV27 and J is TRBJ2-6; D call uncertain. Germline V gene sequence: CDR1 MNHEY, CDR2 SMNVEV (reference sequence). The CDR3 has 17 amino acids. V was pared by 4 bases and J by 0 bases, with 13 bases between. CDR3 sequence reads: CASSSLHSNSGANVLTF. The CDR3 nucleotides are TGTGCCAGCAGTTCCCTCCACAGTAACTCTGGGGCCAACGTCCTGACTTTC.